This passage covers 3 T cell receptor beta chains from one sample sequenced in a study of T cell changes during pregnancy in multiple sclerosis. TCRdb's table, derived via immunoSEQ multiplex PCR, lists solely in-frame clones and lacks some. The profile shows under 50,000 clones, 88% of them singletons. This specimen was CD8+ T cells from peripheral blood mononuclear cells, taken in the first trimester of pregnancy. These receptors all stem from a female donor with multiple sclerosis, enrolled in a pregnancy study.

The chain couples TRBV7-2 to TRBJ2-2; D not certain. CDR1 and CDR2 (germline): SGHTA, FQGNSA. V was pared by 4 bases and J by 3 bases, with 12 bases between. The CDR3 contains 15 residues. This chain's CDR3 is CASSSVGGYTGELFF. The CDR3 coding sequence is TGTGCCAGCAGCTCCGTTGGCGGATACACCGGGGAGCTGTTTTTT.

A few counts support this clone. V and J are TRBV4-2 and TRBJ2-6; D is unclear. The CDR3 has 16 amino acids. The V end lost 0 bases, the J end lost 0 bases, and 6 bases lay between the germline ends. The germline CDR1 and CDR2 sequences are LGHNA and YNFKEQ. The CDR3 nucleotides read TGTGCCAGCAGCCAAGATGGAGTCTCTGGGGCCAACGTCCTGACTTTC. Translation gives CASSQDGVSGANVLTF.

This CDR3 reads CASSAGTGGSDGYTF. As DNA, the CDR3 is TGTGCCAGCAGCGCCGGGACAGGAGGTTCCGATGGCTACACCTTC. V usage is TRBV6-4 and J usage is TRBJ1-2; 8 bases map to TRBD1. Trimming removed 6 bases from V and 6 bases from J; junction bases left unmatched: 12. The CDR3 totals 15 residues. Germline V gives CDR1 MRHNA, CDR2 SNTAGT.